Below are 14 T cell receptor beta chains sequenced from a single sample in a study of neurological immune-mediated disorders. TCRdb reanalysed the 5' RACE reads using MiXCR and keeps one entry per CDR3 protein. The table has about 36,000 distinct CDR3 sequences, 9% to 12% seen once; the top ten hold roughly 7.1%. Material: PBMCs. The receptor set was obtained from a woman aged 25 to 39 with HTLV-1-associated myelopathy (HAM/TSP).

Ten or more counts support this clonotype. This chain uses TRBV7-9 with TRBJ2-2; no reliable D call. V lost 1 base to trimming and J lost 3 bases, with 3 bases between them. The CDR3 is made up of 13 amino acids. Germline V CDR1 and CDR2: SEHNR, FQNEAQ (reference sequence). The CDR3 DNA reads TGTGCCAGCAGCTTAGATCACACCGGGGAGCTGTTTTTT. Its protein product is CASSLDHTGELFF. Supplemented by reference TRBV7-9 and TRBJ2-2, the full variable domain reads DTGVSQNPRHKITKRGQNVTFRCDPISEHNRLYWYRQTLGQGPEFLTYFQNEAQLEKSRLLSDRFSAERPKGSFSTLEIQRTEQGDSAMYLCASSLDHTGELFFGEGSRLTVL.

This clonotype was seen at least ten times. CDR3 loop: CASSLTGSTEAFF. In nucleotides, the CDR3 is TGTGCCAGCAGTCTAACAGGGAGCACTGAAGCTTTCTTT. The chain links TRBV6-5 to TRBJ1-1, with D possibly TRBD1 on 6 matching bases. The germline CDR1 and CDR2 sequences are MNHEY and SVGAGI. The CDR3 length is 13 residues. The V end lost 5 bases, the J end lost 4 bases, and 11 bases lay between the germline ends.

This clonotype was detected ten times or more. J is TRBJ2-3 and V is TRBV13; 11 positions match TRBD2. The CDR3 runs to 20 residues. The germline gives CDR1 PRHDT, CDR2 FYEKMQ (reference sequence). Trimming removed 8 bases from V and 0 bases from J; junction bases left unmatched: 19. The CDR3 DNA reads TGTGCCAGCGGATACGTCGGGGTAGCGGGGGGGCAAGGTAGCACAGATACGCAGTATTTT. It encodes CASGYVGVAGGQGSTDTQYF.

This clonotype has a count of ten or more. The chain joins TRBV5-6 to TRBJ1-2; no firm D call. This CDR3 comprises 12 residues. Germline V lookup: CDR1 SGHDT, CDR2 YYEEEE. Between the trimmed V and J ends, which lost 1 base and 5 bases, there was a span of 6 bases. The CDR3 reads CASSLRVYGYTF. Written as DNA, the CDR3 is TGTGCCAGCAGCTTGAGGGTTTATGGCTACACCTTC. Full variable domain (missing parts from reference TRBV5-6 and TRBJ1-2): DAGVTQSPTHLIKTRGQQVTLRCSPKSGHDTVSWYQQALGQGPQFIFQYYEEEERQRGNFPDRFSGHQFPNYSSELNVNALLLGDSALYLCASSLRVYGYTFGSGTRLTVV.

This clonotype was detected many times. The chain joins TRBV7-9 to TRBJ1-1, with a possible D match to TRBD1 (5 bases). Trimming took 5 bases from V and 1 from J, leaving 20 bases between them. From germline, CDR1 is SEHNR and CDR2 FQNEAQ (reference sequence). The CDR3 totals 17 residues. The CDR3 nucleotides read TGTGCCAGCAGCACATCTTTCGGGGGGGAGGCGAACACTGAAGCTTTCTTT. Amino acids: CASSTSFGGEANTEAFF.

CDR3 protein: CASSPRGQAVYEQYF. The CDR3 DNA follows: TGTGCCAGCTCACCAAGAGGTCAGGCCGTCTACGAGCAGTACTTC. V usage is TRBV18 and J usage is TRBJ2-7; unclear D gene. The V and J ends lost 2 bases and 3 bases respectively, with 14 bases between them. The CDR3 runs to 15 residues. In germline, CDR1 is KGHSH, CDR2 LQKENI.

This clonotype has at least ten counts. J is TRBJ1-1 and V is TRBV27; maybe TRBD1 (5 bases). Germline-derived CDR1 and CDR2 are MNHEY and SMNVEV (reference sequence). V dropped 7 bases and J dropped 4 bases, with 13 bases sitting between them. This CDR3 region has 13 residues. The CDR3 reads CASKLLGGTEAFF. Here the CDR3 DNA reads TGTGCCAGCAAACTGCTCGGGGGCACTGAAGCTTTCTTT.

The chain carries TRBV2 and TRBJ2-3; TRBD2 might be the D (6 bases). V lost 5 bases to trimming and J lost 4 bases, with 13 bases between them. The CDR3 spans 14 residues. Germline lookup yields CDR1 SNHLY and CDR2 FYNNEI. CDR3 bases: TGTGCCAGCAGTCTGACTAGAGTGGCAGATACGCAGTATTTT. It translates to CASSLTRVADTQYF.

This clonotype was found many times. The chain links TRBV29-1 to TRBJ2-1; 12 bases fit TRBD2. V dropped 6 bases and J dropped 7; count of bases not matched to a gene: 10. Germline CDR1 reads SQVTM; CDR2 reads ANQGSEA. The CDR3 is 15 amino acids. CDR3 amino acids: CSVDGLAGSGNEQFF. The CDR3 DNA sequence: TGCAGCGTCGACGGACTAGCGGGGTCTGGGAATGAGCAGTTCTTC.

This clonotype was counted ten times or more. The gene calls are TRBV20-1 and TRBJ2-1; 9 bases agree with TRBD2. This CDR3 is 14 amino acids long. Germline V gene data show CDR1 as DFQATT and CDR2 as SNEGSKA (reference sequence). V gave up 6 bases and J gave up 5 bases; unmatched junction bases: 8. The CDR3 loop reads CSAASSGVHNEQFF. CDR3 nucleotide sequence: TGCAGTGCCGCATCTAGCGGGGTACACAATGAGCAGTTCTTC.

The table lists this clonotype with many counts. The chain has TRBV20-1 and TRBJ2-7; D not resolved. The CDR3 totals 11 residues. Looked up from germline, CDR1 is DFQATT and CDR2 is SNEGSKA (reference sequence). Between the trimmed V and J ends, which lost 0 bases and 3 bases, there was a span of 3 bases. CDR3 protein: CSARESYEQYF. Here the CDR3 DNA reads TGCAGTGCTAGAGAAAGCTACGAGCAGTACTTC.

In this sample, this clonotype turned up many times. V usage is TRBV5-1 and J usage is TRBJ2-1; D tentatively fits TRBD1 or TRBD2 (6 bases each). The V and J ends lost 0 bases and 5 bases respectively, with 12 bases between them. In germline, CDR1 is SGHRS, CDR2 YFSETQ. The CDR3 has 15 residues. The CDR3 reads CASSLGGAQDNEQFF. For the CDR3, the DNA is TGCGCCAGCAGCTTGGGGGGGGCTCAAGACAATGAGCAGTTCTTC. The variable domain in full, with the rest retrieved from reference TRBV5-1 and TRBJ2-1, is KAGVTQTPRYLIKTRGQQVTLSCSPISGHRSVSWYQQTPGQGLQFLFEYFSETQRNKGNFPGRFSGRQFSNSRSEMNVSTLELGDSALYLCASSLGGAQDNEQFFGPGTRLTVL.

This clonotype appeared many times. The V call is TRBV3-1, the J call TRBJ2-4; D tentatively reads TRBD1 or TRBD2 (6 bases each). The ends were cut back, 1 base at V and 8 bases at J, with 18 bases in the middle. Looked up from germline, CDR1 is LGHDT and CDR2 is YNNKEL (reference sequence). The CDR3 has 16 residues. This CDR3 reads CASSQVTTGTGDIQYF. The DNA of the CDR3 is TGTGCCAGCAGCCAAGTAACCACAGGGACGGGGGACATTCAGTACTTC. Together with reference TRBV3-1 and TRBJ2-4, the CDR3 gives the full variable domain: DTAVSQTPKYLVTQMGNDKSIKCEQNLGHDTMYWYKQDSKKFLKIMFSYNNKELIINETVPNRFSPKSPDKAHLNLHINSLELGDSAVYFCASSQVTTGTGDIQYFGAGTRLSVL.

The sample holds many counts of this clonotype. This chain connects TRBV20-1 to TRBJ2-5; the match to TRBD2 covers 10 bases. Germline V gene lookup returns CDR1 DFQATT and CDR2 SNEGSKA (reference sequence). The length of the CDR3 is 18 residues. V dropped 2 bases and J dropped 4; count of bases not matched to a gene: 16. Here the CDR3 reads CSARSLTSAAGGLETQYF. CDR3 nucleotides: TGCAGTGCTAGATCCCTGACCTCGGCAGCGGGGGGGCTAGAGACCCAGTACTTC.